A single count supports the clone carrying this T cell receptor beta chain. This sample stems from a study of blood T cell repertoires in COVID-19. Only in-frame clones appear in the TCRdb table, and some are missing; sequencing was by immunoSEQ multiplex PCR. Seen here are some 180,000 clones, over 70% observed once, and the top ten hold roughly a fifth. Trimming removed 0 bases from V and 3 bases from J, with 6 bases in between. The CDR3 sequence is 13 residues long. Germline values: CDR1 SGHRS, CDR2 YFSETQ. The receptor's source is a woman in her sixties or seventies who had recovered from COVID-19. The chain joins TRBV5-1 to TRBJ1-2, with no clear D. The sample was peripheral blood. The CDR3 is CASSLGQDYGYTF. For the CDR3, the DNA is TGCGCCAGCAGCTTGGGGCAGGACTATGGCTACACCTTC. Supplemented by reference TRBV5-1 and TRBJ1-2, the full variable domain reads KAGVTQTPRYLIKTRGQQVTLSCSPISGHRSVSWYQQTPGQGLQFLFEYFSETQRNKGNFPGRFSGRQFSNSRSEMNVSTLELGDSALYLCASSLGQDYGYTFGSGTRLTVV.